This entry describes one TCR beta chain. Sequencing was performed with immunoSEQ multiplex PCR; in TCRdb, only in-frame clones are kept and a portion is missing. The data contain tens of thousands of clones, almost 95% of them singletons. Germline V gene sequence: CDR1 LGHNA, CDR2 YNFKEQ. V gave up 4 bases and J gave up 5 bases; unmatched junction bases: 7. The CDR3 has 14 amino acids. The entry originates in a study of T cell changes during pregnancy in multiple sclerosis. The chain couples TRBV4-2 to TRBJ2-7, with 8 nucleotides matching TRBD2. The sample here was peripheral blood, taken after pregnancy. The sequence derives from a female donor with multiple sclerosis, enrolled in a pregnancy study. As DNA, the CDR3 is TGTGCCAGCAGCCCGGGCGGGACTAGAGACGAGCAGTACTTC. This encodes CASSPGGTRDEQYF.